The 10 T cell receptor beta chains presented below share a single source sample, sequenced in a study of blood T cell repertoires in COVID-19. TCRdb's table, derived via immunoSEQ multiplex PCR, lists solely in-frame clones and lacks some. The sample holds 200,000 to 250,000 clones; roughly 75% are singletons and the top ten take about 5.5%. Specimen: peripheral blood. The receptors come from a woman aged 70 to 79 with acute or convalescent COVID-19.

Written as DNA, the CDR3 is TGTGCCAGCAGTGAAGGAGGGGGCGACACCGGGGAGCTGTTTTTT. Translating gives CASSEGGGDTGELFF. The genes are TRBV6-1 and TRBJ2-2; 7 bases align to TRBD1. Per germline, CDR1 MNHNS and CDR2 SASEGT. The CDR3 sequence is 15 residues long. V lost 1 base and J lost 3; bases outside the gene matches: 2.

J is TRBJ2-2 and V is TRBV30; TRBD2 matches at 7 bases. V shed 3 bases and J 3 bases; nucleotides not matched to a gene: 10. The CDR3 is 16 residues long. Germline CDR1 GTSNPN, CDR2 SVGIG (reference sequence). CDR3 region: CAWRFLAASYTGELFF. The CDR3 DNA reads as TGTGCCTGGAGGTTCCTAGCGGCCAGTTACACCGGGGAGCTGTTTTTT.

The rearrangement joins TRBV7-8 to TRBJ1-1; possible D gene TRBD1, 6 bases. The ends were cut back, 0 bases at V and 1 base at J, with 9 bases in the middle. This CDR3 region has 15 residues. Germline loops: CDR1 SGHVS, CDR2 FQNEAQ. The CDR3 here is CASSLAGTTNTEAFF. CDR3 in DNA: TGTGCCAGCAGCTTAGCCGGGACAACGAACACTGAAGCTTTCTTT.

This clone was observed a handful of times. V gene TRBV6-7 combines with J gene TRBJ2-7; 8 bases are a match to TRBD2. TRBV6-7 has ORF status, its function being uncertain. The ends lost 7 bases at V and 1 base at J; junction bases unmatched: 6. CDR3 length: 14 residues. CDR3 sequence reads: CASKSGRASYEQYF. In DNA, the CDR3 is TGTGCCAGCAAGAGCGGGAGAGCTTCCTACGAGCAGTACTTC.

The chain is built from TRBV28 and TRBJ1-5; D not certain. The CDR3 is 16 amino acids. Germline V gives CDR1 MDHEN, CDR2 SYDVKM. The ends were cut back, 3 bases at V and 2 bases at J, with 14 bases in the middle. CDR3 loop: CASSFLSGSGNQPQHF. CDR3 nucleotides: TGTGCCAGCAGTTTTTTGTCAGGATCGGGCAATCAGCCCCAGCATTTT.

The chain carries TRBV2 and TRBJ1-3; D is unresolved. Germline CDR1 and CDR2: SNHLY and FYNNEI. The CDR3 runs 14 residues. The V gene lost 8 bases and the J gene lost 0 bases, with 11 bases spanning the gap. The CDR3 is CASGSGSSGNTIYF. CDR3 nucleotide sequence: TGTGCCAGCGGATCGGGGAGCTCTGGAAACACCATATATTTT.

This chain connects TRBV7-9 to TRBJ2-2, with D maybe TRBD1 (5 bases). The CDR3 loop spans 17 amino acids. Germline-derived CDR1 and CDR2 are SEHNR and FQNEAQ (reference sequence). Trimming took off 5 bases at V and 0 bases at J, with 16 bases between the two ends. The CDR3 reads CASSLWSKGTNTGELFF. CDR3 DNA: TGTGCCAGCAGCCTTTGGTCAAAGGGGACGAACACCGGGGAGCTGTTTTTT.

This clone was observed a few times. The CDR3 sequence: CASSRRTGNIGQPQHF. The CDR3 bases are TGTGCCAGCAGCCGGCGGACAGGGAATATAGGTCAGCCCCAGCATTTT. The chain couples TRBV5-8 to TRBJ1-5; 8 positions match TRBD1. The germline CDR1 and CDR2 sequences are SGHTS and YDEGEE. The CDR3 extends over 16 amino acids. J was trimmed by 6 bases and V by 4 bases; bases with no gene match: 12.

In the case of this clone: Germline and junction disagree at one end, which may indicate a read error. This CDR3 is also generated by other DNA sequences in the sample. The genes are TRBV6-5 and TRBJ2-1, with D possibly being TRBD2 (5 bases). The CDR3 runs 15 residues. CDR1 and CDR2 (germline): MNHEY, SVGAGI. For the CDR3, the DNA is TGTGCTAGCAGACGACTACGAAGCTCCTACAATGAGCAGTTCTTC. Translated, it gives CASRRLRSSYNEQFF.

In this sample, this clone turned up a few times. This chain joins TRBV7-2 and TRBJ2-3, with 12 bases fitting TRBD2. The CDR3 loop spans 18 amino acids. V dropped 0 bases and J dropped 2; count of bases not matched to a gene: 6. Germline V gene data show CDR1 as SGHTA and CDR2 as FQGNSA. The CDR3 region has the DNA TGTGCCAGCAGCTTAGCGGTGGGGACTAGCGGGTACACAGATACGCAGTATTTT. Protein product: CASSLAVGTSGYTDTQYF. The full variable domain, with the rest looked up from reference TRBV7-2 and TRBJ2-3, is GAGVSQSPSNKVTEKGKDVELRCDPISGHTALYWYRQSLGQGLEFLIYFQGNSAPDKSGLPSDRFSAERTGGSVSTLTIQRTQQEDSAVYLCASSLAVGTSGYTDTQYFGPGTRLTVL.